These 24 T cell receptor beta chains were all obtained from the same sample, sequenced in a study of shared clonotypes between healthy human individuals. The table came from immunoSEQ multiplex PCR; TCRdb's copy has only in-frame clones and leaves some out. The repertoire holds more than 2,000,000 clones, with over 85% as singletons. Sequenced input: naive CD4+ T cells from PBMCs. Subset meaning: CD45RA+ positively selected. These receptors were taken from a man in his late teens or twenties in good health. Some clones in this sample may be carry-over from other donors' samples.

The CDR3 DNA sequence: TGTGCCAGCGCAACGACTAGCGGGAGGGACACCGGGGAGCTGTTTTTT. Translating it yields CASATTSGRDTGELFF. The chain couples TRBV7-9 to TRBJ2-2; TRBD2 agrees at 14 bases. V shed 8 bases and J 3 bases; nucleotides not matched to a gene: 5. Germline V gene data show CDR1 as SEHNR and CDR2 as FQNEAQ (reference sequence). The CDR3 has 16 amino acids.

With respect to this clone: The sample carries other DNA sequences with the same CDR3. The chain links TRBV6-5 to TRBJ2-1; 7 nucleotides line up with TRBD1. J was trimmed by 8 bases and V by 5 bases; bases with no gene match: 3. The germline V gene has CDR1 MNHEY and CDR2 SVGAGI. The CDR3 has 12 residues. The CDR3 DNA reads as TGTGCCAGCAGTCGACAGGGCTATGAGCAGTTCTTC. Translated: CASSRQGYEQFF.

The chain links TRBV9 to TRBJ2-2, with D possibly being TRBD1 or TRBD2 (5 bases each). Trimming took off 0 bases at V and 4 bases at J, with 13 bases between the two ends. The CDR3 totals 16 residues. Germline V lookup: CDR1 SGDLS, CDR2 YYNGEE. CDR3: CASSVAWGRSTGELFF. The CDR3 DNA is TGTGCCAGCAGCGTAGCATGGGGGAGAAGCACCGGGGAGCTGTTTTTT.

As to this clone: Additional DNA sequences in this sample encode the identical CDR3. V gene TRBV7-2 combines with J gene TRBJ1-5, with D unclear. This CDR3 contains 15 residues. Germline CDR1 reads SGHTA; CDR2 reads FQGNSA. Trimming took 1 base from V and 0 from J, leaving 7 bases between them. The CDR3 protein is CASSLGGYSNQPQHF. The CDR3 bases are TGTGCCAGCAGCTTAGGGGGATATAGCAATCAGCCCCAGCATTTT.

There are a few counts of this clone. The chain employs TRBV2 and TRBJ1-1, with TRBD1 matching over 8 bases. The germline V gene encodes CDR1 SNHLY and CDR2 FYNNEI. V trimming: 6 bases; J trimming: 1 base; junction bases outside the gene matches: 4. The CDR3 has 14 residues. CDR3 residues: CASSMDRANTEAFF. CDR3 bases: TGTGCCAGCAGCATGGACAGGGCGAACACTGAAGCTTTCTTT.

V is TRBV11-3 and J is TRBJ2-5; either TRBD1 or TRBD2 may fit D (5 bases each). CDR3 length equals 12 residues. CDR1 and CDR2 (germline): SGHNT, YENEEA. The germline V and J ends were trimmed by 5 bases and 7 bases, with 11 bases remaining between them. The CDR3 sequence: CASSPGGGTQYF. CDR3 coding DNA: TGTGCCAGCAGCCCGGGTGGGGGGACCCAGTACTTC.

The chain carries TRBV5-1 and TRBJ2-1; D may be TRBD2 (6 bases). Deletions cut 0 bases from V and 10 bases from J, with 11 bases between. CDR1 and CDR2 from the germline V gene are SGHRS and YFSETQ. This CDR3 spans 13 amino acids. DNA for the CDR3: TGCGCCAGCAGCTTGGTGGGACGGGAGGAGCAGTTCTTC. The encoded protein is CASSLVGREEQFF.

The genes are TRBV18 and TRBJ2-1, with 9 nucleotides matching TRBD2. Germline V lookup: CDR1 KGHSH, CDR2 LQKENI. This CDR3 spans 15 amino acids. V dropped 2 bases and J dropped 9; count of bases not matched to a gene: 8. The CDR3 nucleotides are TGTGCCAGCTCACCATCGACTAGCGGAGCTCCTGAGCAGTTCTTC. The encoded protein is CASSPSTSGAPEQFF.

Turning to this clone: The same CDR3 is also encoded by other DNA sequences in this sample. Written as DNA, the CDR3 is TGTGCCAGCAGTTATTCGTCCAGGGGCGATGGCTACACCTTC. Translating gives CASSYSSRGDGYTF. This rearrangement joins TRBV6-6 to TRBJ1-2; D possibly corresponds to TRBD1 (6 bases). V dropped 3 bases and J dropped 6 bases, with 14 bases sitting between them. The CDR3 length is 14 residues. In germline, CDR1 is MNHNY, CDR2 SVGAGI (reference sequence).

This chain uses TRBV9 with TRBJ2-3; 11 nucleotides match TRBD2. Trimming removed 0 bases from V and 4 bases from J; junction bases left unmatched: 10. The CDR3 is made up of 18 amino acids. CDR1 and CDR2 from the germline V gene are SGDLS and YYNGEE. This CDR3 is CASSVAPTSGRIADTQYF. CDR3 nucleotide sequence: TGTGCCAGCAGCGTAGCTCCAACTAGCGGGAGAATCGCAGATACGCAGTATTTT.

The J gene is TRBJ1-1, the V gene TRBV6-5; D gene unclear. Germline V CDR1 and CDR2: MNHEY, SVGAGI. V was pared by 2 bases and J by 11 bases, with 9 bases between. This CDR3 spans 11 amino acids. In DNA form, the CDR3 reads TGTGCCAGCAGTTACCGCGATTGGGCTTTCTTT. Translating gives CASSYRDWAFF.

To note about this clone: This specimen includes other DNA sequences encoding the same CDR3. The chain carries TRBV7-2 and TRBJ2-1; 7 positions match TRBD2. The germline V gene encodes CDR1 SGHTA and CDR2 FQGNSA. V shed 1 base, J shed 2 bases, and the junction held 2 bases outside the gene matches. The CDR3 contains 15 residues. The CDR3 loop reads CASSLGGSTYNEQFF. The CDR3 DNA reads TGTGCCAGCAGCTTAGGCGGGAGCACCTACAATGAGCAGTTCTTC.

This clone was seen more than once but under ten times. V and J are TRBV4-3 and TRBJ2-7; 14 nucleotides agree with TRBD2. J was trimmed by 7 bases and V by 3 bases; bases with no gene match: 11. The CDR3 extends over 17 amino acids. In germline, CDR1 is LGHNA, CDR2 YSLEER. The CDR3 spells CASSQATSGRAKNEQYF. CDR3 sequence (DNA): TGCGCCAGCAGCCAGGCGACTAGCGGGAGGGCCAAAAATGAGCAGTACTTC.

About this clone: This sample also contains other DNA sequences that code for the same CDR3. The chain has TRBV5-1 and TRBJ2-5; TRBD1 might be the D (5 bases). The CDR3 contains 14 residues. Germline assignment: CDR1 SGHRS and CDR2 YFSETQ. Trimming took off 0 bases at V and 0 bases at J, with 6 bases between the two ends. CDR3 amino acids: CASSLAGYQETQYF. The CDR3 DNA follows: TGCGCCAGCAGCTTGGCAGGGTACCAAGAGACCCAGTACTTC.

V is TRBV4-2 and J is TRBJ2-5; weak D call: TRBD1 (5 bases). Germline CDR1 reads LGHNA; CDR2 reads YNFKEQ. This CDR3 comprises 15 residues. V shed 0 bases and J shed 5 bases, with 13 bases lying between them. The CDR3 DNA sequence: TGTGCCAGCAGCCAAGATAGGGGCGGTGGGGAGACCCAGTACTTC. It specifies CASSQDRGGGETQYF.

V is TRBV29-1 and J is TRBJ2-7, with D possibly TRBD1 on 6 matching bases. Per germline, CDR1 SQVTM and CDR2 ANQGSEA. Trimming removed 5 bases from V and 2 bases from J, with 13 bases in between. CDR3 length: 13 amino acids. Here the CDR3 DNA reads TGCAGCGTTTTAGGACAGACGACCTACGAGCAGTACTTC. As protein: CSVLGQTTYEQYF.

This sequence joins TRBV7-9 and TRBJ2-2; TRBD1 aligns across 8 bases. The CDR3 has 17 amino acids. The germline gives CDR1 SEHNR, CDR2 FQNEAQ (reference sequence). Trimming at V came to 5 bases and at J to 1 base, leaving 9 bases not matched to a gene. The DNA for the CDR3 is TGTGCCAGCAGCCCACCCGGGGACAGGAGGAACACCGGGGAGCTGTTTTTT. Protein product: CASSPPGDRRNTGELFF.

This clone was observed a single time. The chain has TRBV14 and TRBJ2-3; 8 bases fit TRBD1. Germline V gene sequence: CDR1 SGHDN, CDR2 FVKESK. The CDR3 loop spans 15 amino acids. Trimming removed 2 bases from V and 1 base from J; junction bases left unmatched: 2. The CDR3 bases are TGTGCCAGCAGCCAACTGGGACAGGGCACAGATACGCAGTATTTT. It is translated as CASSQLGQGTDTQYF.

The chain joins TRBV6-1 to TRBJ1-1; tentative D call: TRBD1 (6 bases). Germline values: CDR1 MNHNS, CDR2 SASEGT. The CDR3 is 15 residues long. Trimming removed 6 bases from V and 0 bases from J, with 14 bases in between. CDR3 DNA sequence: TGTGCCAGCAGCGTCCGGGGGGCCGTGAACACTGAAGCTTTCTTT. Protein: CASSVRGAVNTEAFF.

The chain has TRBV7-2 and TRBJ1-5; the D gene is possibly TRBD1 (5 bases). Germline CDR1 is SGHTA and CDR2 is FQGNSA. CDR3 length: 15 residues. The germline V and J ends were trimmed by 5 bases and 0 bases, with 11 bases remaining between them. CDR3 loop: CASSHRGYSNQPQHF. DNA for the CDR3: TGTGCCAGCAGCCATCGGGGGTATAGCAATCAGCCCCAGCATTTT. Full variable domain (missing parts from reference TRBV7-2 and TRBJ1-5): GAGVSQSPSNKVTEKGKDVELRCDPISGHTALYWYRQSLGQGLEFLIYFQGNSAPDKSGLPSDRFSAERTGGSVSTLTIQRTQQEDSAVYLCASSHRGYSNQPQHFGDGTRLSIL.

Note on this clone: This sample includes further DNA sequences coding for the same CDR3. The gene calls are TRBV7-9 and TRBJ2-1, with 9 positions matching TRBD2. Germline CDR1 reads SEHNR; CDR2 reads FQNEAQ (reference sequence). This CDR3 is 16 amino acids long. V was pared by 1 base and J by 4 bases, with 5 bases of the junction left unmatched. Here the CDR3 DNA reads TGTGCCAGCAGCTTAGGTAGCGGGAGCGGGTACAATGAGCAGTTCTTC. Its translation: CASSLGSGSGYNEQFF.

The chain is built from TRBV6-5 and TRBJ2-4; D is uncertain. This CDR3 contains 15 residues. Germline V gene lookup returns CDR1 MNHEY and CDR2 SVGAGI. V gave up 4 bases and J gave up 0 bases, with 10 bases separating them. The CDR3 spells CASSSRTVAKNIQYF. CDR3 in DNA: TGTGCCAGCAGTTCACGGACGGTAGCCAAAAACATTCAGTACTTC.

This chain joins TRBV11-3 and TRBJ1-1, with D uncertain. CDR1 is SGHNT, CDR2 YENEEA, per germline. The ends were cut back, 3 bases at V and 1 base at J, with 6 bases in the middle. The CDR3 extends over 13 amino acids. The CDR3 loop reads CASSFQENTEAFF. CDR3 nucleotides: TGTGCCAGCAGCTTTCAGGAGAACACTGAAGCTTTCTTT. Full variable domain (remainder filled in from reference TRBV11-3 and TRBJ1-1): EAGVVQSPRYKIIEKKQPVAFWCNPISGHNTLYWYLQNLGQGPELLIRYENEEAVDDSQLPKDRFSAERLKGVDSTLKIQPAELGDSAVYLCASSFQENTEAFFGQGTRLTVV.

V and J are TRBV6-6 and TRBJ1-4; tentative D call: TRBD1 (5 bases). The germline gives CDR1 MNHNY, CDR2 SVGAGI (reference sequence). The CDR3 has 12 amino acids. V lost 7 bases to trimming and J lost 7 bases, with 10 bases between them. This CDR3 is CASNGGFEKLFF. CDR3 DNA sequence: TGTGCCAGCAATGGGGGATTTGAAAAACTGTTTTTT.